The 9 T cell receptor beta chains listed next were all sequenced from one sample in a study of cytomegalovirus exposure and HLA in healthy donors. Primers included in the PCR were 60 Vbeta and 13 Jbeta primers. Clones were sequenced by immunoSEQ multiplex PCR, and TCRdb holds only the in-frame ones, with some missing. Of some 150,000 clones in the sample, over 60% were seen once. Material: PBMCs. These receptors came from a woman aged 30 to 39 in good health and CMV-seronegative.

J is TRBJ2-2 and V is TRBV19, with D possibly being TRBD2 (8 bases). V shed 5 bases and J shed 4 bases, with 23 bases lying between them. CDR1 is LNHDA, CDR2 SQIVND, per germline (reference sequence). The CDR3 length is 18 residues. CDR3 loop: CASSLQGTSLYPTGELFF. CDR3 coding DNA: TGTGCCAGTAGTTTACAGGGGACTAGTCTATATCCCACCGGGGAGCTGTTTTTT.

The chain employs TRBV25-1 and TRBJ1-2, with D maybe TRBD1 (6 bases). V gave up 3 bases and J gave up 8 bases, with 19 bases separating them. The length of the CDR3 is 15 residues. Germline-derived CDR1 and CDR2 are MGHDK and SYGVNS. The CDR3 DNA reads TGTGCCAGCAGTGAGGATGAGGCCAGGGGCGGAGGCTACACCTTC. It yields the protein CASSEDEARGGGYTF.

This clone has more than one count but fewer than ten. The chain uses TRBV27 and TRBJ1-1; TRBD1 matches 8 bases. The CDR3 spans 15 residues. J lost 3 bases, V lost 5 bases, and 8 bases had no gene match. Germline values: CDR1 MNHEY, CDR2 SMNVEV (reference sequence). In DNA, the CDR3 is TGTGCCAGCAGTCCCAGGACAGGGATGGACACTGAAGCTTTCTTT. Its protein product is CASSPRTGMDTEAFF.

This chain connects TRBV7-3 to TRBJ2-2; 9 nucleotides align to TRBD1. This CDR3 contains 16 residues. J was trimmed by 4 bases and V by 4 bases; bases with no gene match: 7. Germline CDR1 reads SGHTA; CDR2 reads FQGTGA. The CDR3 coding sequence is TGTGCCAGCAGCTCGTCCGGGACAGGGATCACCGGGGAGCTGTTTTTT. Translated, it gives CASSSSGTGITGELFF.

V and J are TRBV7-9 and TRBJ2-5; TRBD2 aligns across 7 bases. Trimming at V came to 6 bases and at J to 5 bases, leaving 6 bases not matched to a gene. Per germline, CDR1 SEHNR and CDR2 FQNEAQ (reference sequence). This CDR3 spans 13 amino acids. CDR3 sequence: CASSGGGVETQYF. The DNA of the CDR3 is TGTGCCAGCAGTGGGGGGGGTGTGGAGACCCAGTACTTC.

The chain recombines TRBV4-3 with TRBJ1-4; D is ambiguous. Germline CDR1 LGHNA, CDR2 YSLEER. The CDR3 is made up of 15 amino acids. V was pared by 1 base and J by 4 bases, with 10 bases between. CDR3 region: CASSQADRDNEKLFF. In DNA, the CDR3 is TGCGCCAGCAGCCAAGCAGATCGGGATAATGAAAAACTGTTTTTT.

This clone was seen a handful of times. V gene TRBV5-5 combines with J gene TRBJ2-3; 11 bases are a match to TRBD2. From germline, CDR1 is SGHKS and CDR2 YYEKEE (reference sequence). This CDR3 comprises 17 residues. The trim removed 5 bases at V and 0 bases at J, leaving 8 bases unmatched. As DNA, the CDR3 is TGTGCCAGCAGACAAATACTAGCGGGAGAGAGCACAGATACGCAGTATTTT. It specifies CASRQILAGESTDTQYF.

The V call is TRBV5-1, the J call TRBJ2-5; the D is unclear. The germline V gene has CDR1 SGHRS and CDR2 YFSETQ. Trimming removed 5 bases at V and 5 bases at J, with 16 bases between. The CDR3 sequence is 14 residues long. The CDR3: CASSESRQWETQYF. The DNA for the CDR3 is TGCGCCAGCAGTGAGTCGAGGCAGTGGGAGACCCAGTACTTC.

The CDR3 nucleotides read TGCGCCAGCAGCCCCTCACAGGGTTCCTCTGGAAACACCATATATTTT. Amino acid sequence: CASSPSQGSSGNTIYF. This chain connects TRBV5-1 to TRBJ1-3; maybe TRBD1 (6 bases). The CDR3 totals 16 residues. Trimming left V 4 bases short and J 0 bases short, with 14 bases between. Looked up from germline, CDR1 is SGHRS and CDR2 is YFSETQ.